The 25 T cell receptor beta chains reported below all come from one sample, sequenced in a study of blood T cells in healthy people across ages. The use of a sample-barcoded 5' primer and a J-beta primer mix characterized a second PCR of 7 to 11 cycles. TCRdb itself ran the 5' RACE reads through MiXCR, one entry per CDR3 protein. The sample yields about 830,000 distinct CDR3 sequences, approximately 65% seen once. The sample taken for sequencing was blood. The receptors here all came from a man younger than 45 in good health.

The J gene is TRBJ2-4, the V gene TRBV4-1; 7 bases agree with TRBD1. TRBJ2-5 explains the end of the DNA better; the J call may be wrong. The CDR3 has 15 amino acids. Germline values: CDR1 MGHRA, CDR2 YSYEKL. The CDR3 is CASRPNRGVGETQYF. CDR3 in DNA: TGCGCCAGCAGACCTAACAGGGGAGTGGGCGAGACCCAGTACTTC.

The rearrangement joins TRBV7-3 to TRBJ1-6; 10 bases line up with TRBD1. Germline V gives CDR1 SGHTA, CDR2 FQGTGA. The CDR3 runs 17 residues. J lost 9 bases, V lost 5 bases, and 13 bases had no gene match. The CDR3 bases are TGTGCCAGCAGCCAAGCAGGGGGGGGACAGGGGACTTCACCCCTCCACTTT. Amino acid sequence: CASSQAGGGQGTSPLHF.

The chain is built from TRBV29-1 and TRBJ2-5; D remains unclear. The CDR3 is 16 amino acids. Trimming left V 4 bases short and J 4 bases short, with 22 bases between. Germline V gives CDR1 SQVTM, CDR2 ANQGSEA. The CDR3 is CSVVLGSPHFGETQYF. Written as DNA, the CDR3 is TGCAGCGTTGTCCTCGGTTCCCCACACTTCGGAGAGACCCAGTACTTC.

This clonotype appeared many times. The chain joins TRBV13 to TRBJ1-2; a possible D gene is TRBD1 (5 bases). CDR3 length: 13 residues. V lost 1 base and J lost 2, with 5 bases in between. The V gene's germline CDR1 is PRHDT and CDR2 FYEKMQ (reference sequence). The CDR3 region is CASSLAGNYGYTF. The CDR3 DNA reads TGTGCCAGCAGCTTAGCAGGGAACTATGGCTACACCTTC. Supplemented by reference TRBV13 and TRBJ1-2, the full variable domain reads AAGVIQSPRHLIKEKRETATLKCYPIPRHDTVYWYQQGPGQDPQFLISFYEKMQSDKGSIPDRFSAQQFSDYHSELNMSSLELGDSALYFCASSLAGNYGYTFGSGTRLTVV.

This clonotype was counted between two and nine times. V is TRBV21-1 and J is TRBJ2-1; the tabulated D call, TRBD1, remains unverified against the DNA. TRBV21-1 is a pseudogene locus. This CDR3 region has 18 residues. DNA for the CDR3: TGTGCCAGCAGCAAAATAGGTCCCGGGGAGGTAGGTAGGAATGAGCAGTTCTTC. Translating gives CASSKIGPGEVGRNEQFF.

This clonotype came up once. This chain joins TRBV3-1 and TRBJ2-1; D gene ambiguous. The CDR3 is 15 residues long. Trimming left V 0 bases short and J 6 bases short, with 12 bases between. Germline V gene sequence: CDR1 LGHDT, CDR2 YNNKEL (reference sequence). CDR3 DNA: TGTGCCAGCAGCCAAGATGTAGCCCGAGGCAATGAGCAGTTCTTC. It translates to CASSQDVARGNEQFF.

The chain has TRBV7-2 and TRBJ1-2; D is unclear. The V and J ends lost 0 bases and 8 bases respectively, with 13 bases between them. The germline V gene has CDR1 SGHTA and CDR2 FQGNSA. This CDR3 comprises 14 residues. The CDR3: CASSLAGDTLGYTF. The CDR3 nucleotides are TGTGCCAGCAGCTTAGCCGGGGATACCCTGGGCTACACCTTC. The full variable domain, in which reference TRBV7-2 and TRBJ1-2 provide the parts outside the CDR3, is GAGVSQSPSNKVTEKGKDVELRCDPISGHTALYWYRQSLGQGLEFLIYFQGNSAPDKSGLPSDRFSAERTGGSVSTLTIQRTQQEDSAVYLCASSLAGDTLGYTFGSGTRLTVV.

The CDR3 loop reads CASRAPGTGDRYTF. In nucleotides, the CDR3 is TGTGCCAGCAGGGCCCCCGGGACAGGAGATCGCTACACCTTC. The chain carries TRBV6-1 and TRBJ1-2; 8 bases agree with TRBD1. The CDR3 is made up of 14 amino acids. CDR1 and CDR2 (germline): MNHNS, SASEGT. Trimming at V came to 6 bases and at J to 9 bases, leaving 12 bases not matched to a gene.

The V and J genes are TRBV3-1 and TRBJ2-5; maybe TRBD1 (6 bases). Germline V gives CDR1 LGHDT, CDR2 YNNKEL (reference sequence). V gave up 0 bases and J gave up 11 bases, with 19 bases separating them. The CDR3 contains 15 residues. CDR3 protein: CASSQDPGTPGEQYF. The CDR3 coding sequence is TGTGCCAGCAGCCAAGATCCGGGGACGCCAGGGGAGCAGTACTTC.

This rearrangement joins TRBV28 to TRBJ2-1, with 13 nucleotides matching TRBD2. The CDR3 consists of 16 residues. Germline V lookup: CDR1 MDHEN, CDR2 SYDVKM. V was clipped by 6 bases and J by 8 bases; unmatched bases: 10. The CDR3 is CASSSLAGGPGHEQFF. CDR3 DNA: TGTGCCAGCAGCTCACTAGCGGGGGGGCCGGGGCATGAGCAGTTCTTC. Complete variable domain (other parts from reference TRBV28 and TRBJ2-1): DVKVTQSSRYLVKRTGEKVFLECVQDMDHENMFWYRQDPGLGLRLIYFSYDVKMKEKGDIPEGYSVSREKKERFSLILESASTNQTSMYLCASSSLAGGPGHEQFFGPGTRLTVL.

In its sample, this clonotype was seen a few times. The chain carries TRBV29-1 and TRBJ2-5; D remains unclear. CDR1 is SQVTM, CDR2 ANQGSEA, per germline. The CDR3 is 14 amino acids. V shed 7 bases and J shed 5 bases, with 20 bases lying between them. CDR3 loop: CSAPGSLGVETQYF. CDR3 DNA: TGCAGCGCCCCCGGGTCCCTTGGCGTGGAGACCCAGTACTTC. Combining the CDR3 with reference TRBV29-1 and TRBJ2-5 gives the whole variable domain SAVISQKPSRDICQRGTSLTIQCQVDSQVTMMFWYRQQPGQSLTLIATANQGSEATYESGFVIDKFPISRPNLTFSTLTVSNMSPEDSSIYLCSAPGSLGVETQYFGPGTRLLVL.

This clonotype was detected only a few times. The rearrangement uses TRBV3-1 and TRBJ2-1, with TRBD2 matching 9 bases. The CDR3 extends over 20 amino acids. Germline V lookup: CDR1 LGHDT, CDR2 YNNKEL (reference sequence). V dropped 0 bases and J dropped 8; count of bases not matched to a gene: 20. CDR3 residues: CASSQEGWISSGGRVDEQFF. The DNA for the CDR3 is TGTGCCAGCAGCCAAGAAGGGTGGATATCGAGCGGGGGGAGAGTTGATGAGCAGTTCTTC.

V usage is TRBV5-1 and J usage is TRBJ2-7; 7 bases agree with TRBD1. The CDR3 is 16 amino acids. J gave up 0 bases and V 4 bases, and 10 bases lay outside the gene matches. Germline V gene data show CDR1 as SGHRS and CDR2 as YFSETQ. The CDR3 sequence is CASSKEDRASSYEQYF. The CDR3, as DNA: TGCGCCAGCAGCAAGGAAGACAGGGCAAGCTCCTACGAGCAGTACTTC.

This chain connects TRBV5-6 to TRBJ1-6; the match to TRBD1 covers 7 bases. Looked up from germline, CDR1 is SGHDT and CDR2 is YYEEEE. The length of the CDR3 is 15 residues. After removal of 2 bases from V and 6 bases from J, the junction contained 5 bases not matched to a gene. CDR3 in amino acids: CASSFPGQINSPLHF. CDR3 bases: TGTGCCAGCAGCTTCCCGGGACAGATTAATTCACCCCTCCACTTT.

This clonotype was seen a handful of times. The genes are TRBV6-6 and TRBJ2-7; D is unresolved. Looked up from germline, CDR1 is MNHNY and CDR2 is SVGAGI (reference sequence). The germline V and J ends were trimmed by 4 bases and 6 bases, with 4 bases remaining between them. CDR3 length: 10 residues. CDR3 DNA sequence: TGTGCCAGCAGTTCCGGCGAGCAGTACTTC. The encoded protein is CASSSGEQYF.

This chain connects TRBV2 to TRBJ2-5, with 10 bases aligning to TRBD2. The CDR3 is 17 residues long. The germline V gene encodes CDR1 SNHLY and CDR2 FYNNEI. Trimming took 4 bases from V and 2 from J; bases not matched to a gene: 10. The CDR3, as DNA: TGTGCCAGCAGTGGCCCCCCGGGACTAGCGCCGCAAGAGACCCAGTACTTC. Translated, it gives CASSGPPGLAPQETQYF.

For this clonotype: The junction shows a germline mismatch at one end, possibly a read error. CDR3 DNA: TGTGCCAGCAGTTTAGGGGCCAGGACAGGGGAGGCTGGCCACACCTTC. Its translation: CASSLGARTGEAGHTF. The chain uses TRBV12-3 or TRBV12-4 and TRBJ1-2, with 9 positions matching TRBD1. This CDR3 contains 16 residues.

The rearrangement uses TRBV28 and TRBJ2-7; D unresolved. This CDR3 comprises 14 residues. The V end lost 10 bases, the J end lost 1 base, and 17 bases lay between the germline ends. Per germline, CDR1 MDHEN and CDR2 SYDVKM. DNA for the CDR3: TGTGCCACCACGAGGCAGGATTTATCCTACGAGCAGTACTTC. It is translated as CATTRQDLSYEQYF.

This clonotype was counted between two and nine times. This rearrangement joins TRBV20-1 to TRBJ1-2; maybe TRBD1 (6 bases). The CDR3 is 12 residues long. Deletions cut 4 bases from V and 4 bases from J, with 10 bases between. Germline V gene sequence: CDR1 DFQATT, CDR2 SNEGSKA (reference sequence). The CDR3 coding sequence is TGCAGTGCTATGGACAGCCTCTATGGCTACACCTTC. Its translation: CSAMDSLYGYTF.

CDR3 protein: CASQTWDGANVLTF. The CDR3 DNA reads as TGTGCCAGTCAGACCTGGGATGGGGCCAACGTCCTGACTTTC. J is TRBJ2-6 and V is TRBV19, with unresolved D. The CDR3 covers 14 residues. Trimming pared 8 bases from V and 3 bases from J, leaving 11 bases between. CDR1 is LNHDA and CDR2 is SQIVND in the germline V gene (reference sequence).

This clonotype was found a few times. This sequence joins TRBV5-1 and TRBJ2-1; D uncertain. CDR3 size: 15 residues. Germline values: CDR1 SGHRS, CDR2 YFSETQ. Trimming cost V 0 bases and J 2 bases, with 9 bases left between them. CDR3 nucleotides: TGCGCCAGCAGCTTGGGGGGTAGTCCCTACAATGAGCAGTTCTTC. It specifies CASSLGGSPYNEQFF.

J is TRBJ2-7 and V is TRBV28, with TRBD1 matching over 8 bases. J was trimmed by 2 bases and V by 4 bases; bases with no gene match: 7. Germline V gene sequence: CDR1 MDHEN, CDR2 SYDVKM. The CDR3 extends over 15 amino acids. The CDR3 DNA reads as TGTGCCAGCAGTTCCCGGGACAGGCCCACCTACGAGCAGTACTTC. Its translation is CASSSRDRPTYEQYF.

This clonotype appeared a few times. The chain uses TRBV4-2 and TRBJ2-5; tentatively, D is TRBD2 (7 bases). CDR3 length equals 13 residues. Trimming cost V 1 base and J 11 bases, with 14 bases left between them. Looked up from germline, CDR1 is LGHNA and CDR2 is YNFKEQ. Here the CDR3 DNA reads TGTGCCAGCAGCCAAGCCGGGGGGCGGGAGCAGTACTTC. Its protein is CASSQAGGREQYF.

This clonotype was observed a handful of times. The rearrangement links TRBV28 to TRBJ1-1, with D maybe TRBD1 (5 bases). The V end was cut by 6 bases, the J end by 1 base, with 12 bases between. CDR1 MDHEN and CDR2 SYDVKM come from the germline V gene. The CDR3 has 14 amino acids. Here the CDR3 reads CASSPTRENTEAFF. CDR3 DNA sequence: TGTGCCAGCAGCCCGACCAGGGAGAACACTGAAGCTTTCTTT.

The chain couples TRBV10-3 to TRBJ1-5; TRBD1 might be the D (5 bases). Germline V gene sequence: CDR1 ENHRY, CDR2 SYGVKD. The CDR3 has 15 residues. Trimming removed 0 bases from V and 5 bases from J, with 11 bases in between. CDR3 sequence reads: CAISESDRGDQPQHF. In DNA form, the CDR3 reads TGTGCCATCAGTGAGTCCGACCGGGGGGATCAGCCCCAGCATTTT.